The 8 T cell receptor beta chains given below trace back to one sample, sequenced in a study of blood T cell repertoires in COVID-19. The assay was immunoSEQ multiplex PCR, and TCRdb's table has in-frame clones only and misses some. This sample has about 190,000 clones, with roughly 80% found just once. Sequenced: peripheral blood. These TCRs come from a man aged 45-60 years who had recovered from COVID-19.

This chain joins TRBV18 and TRBJ2-6, with D perhaps matching TRBD2 (5 bases). Germline loops: CDR1 KGHSH, CDR2 LQKENI. V dropped 4 bases and J dropped 4 bases, with 14 bases sitting between them. The CDR3 runs to 16 residues. The CDR3 spells CASSRGGPAGANVLTF. CDR3 nucleotides: TGTGCCAGCTCACGAGGAGGACCTGCCGGGGCCAACGTCCTGACTTTC. The variable domain in full, completed from reference TRBV18 and TRBJ2-6, reads NAGVMQNPRHLVRRRGQEARLRCSPMKGHSHVYWYRQLPEEGLKFMVYLQKENIIDESGMPKERFSAEFPKEGPSILRIQQVVRGDSAAYFCASSRGGPAGANVLTFGAGSRLTVL.

The gene calls are TRBV2 and TRBJ2-2, with 10 bases aligning to TRBD2. The junction had 2 bases not matched to a gene; V was cut back by 2 bases and J by 2 bases. CDR3 length: 16 amino acids. Germline V gives CDR1 SNHLY, CDR2 FYNNEI. The CDR3 spells CASSELAGANTGELFF. Here the CDR3 DNA reads TGTGCCAGCAGTGAACTAGCGGGAGCAAACACCGGGGAGCTGTTTTTT.

The rearrangement joins TRBV5-8 to TRBJ2-7, with 12 nucleotides matching TRBD2. This CDR3 comprises 16 residues. Germline V lookup: CDR1 SGHTS, CDR2 YDEGEE. The trim removed 4 bases at V and 6 bases at J, leaving 11 bases unmatched. The CDR3 here is CASSNGLAGSFSEQYF. The DNA for the CDR3 is TGTGCCAGCAGCAACGGACTAGCGGGGTCTTTTTCCGAGCAGTACTTC.

The chain combines TRBV24-1 with TRBJ2-7; tentatively, D is TRBD1 (5 bases). V was clipped by 3 bases and J by 9 bases, with 14 bases between them. Germline assignment: CDR1 KGHDR and CDR2 SFDVKD. The CDR3 has 13 residues. The CDR3 region is CATSDVAGFGQYF. CDR3 sequence (DNA): TGTGCCACCAGTGATGTAGCAGGGTTCGGGCAGTACTTC.

CDR3 protein: CASSLSVSSSYEQYF. The DNA of the CDR3 is TGCGCCAGCAGCTTGAGCGTCAGCAGCTCCTACGAGCAGTACTTC. The rearrangement links TRBV5-1 to TRBJ2-7, with unresolved D. V lost 1 base and J lost 0, with 11 bases in between. This CDR3 region has 15 residues. CDR1 SGHRS and CDR2 YFSETQ come from the germline V gene. The full variable domain, rest sourced from reference TRBV5-1 and TRBJ2-7, is KAGVTQTPRYLIKTRGQQVTLSCSPISGHRSVSWYQQTPGQGLQFLFEYFSETQRNKGNFPGRFSGRQFSNSRSEMNVSTLELGDSALYLCASSLSVSSSYEQYFGPGTRLTVT.

In this sample, this clone turned up a few times. This chain uses TRBV27 with TRBJ1-5; D is unresolved. V lost 2 bases and J 4 bases, leaving 6 bases between the germline ends. The CDR3 is made up of 13 amino acids. In germline, CDR1 is MNHEY, CDR2 SMNVEV (reference sequence). This CDR3 is CASSLPYNQPQHF. CDR3 sequence (DNA): TGTGCCAGCAGTTTACCGTATAATCAGCCCCAGCATTTT.

The rearrangement links TRBV29-1 to TRBJ1-2; no clear D. Germline CDR1 and CDR2: SQVTM and ANQGSEA. The V end was cut by 5 bases, the J end by 4 bases, with 11 bases between. This CDR3 is built from 12 residues. CDR3 loop: CSVNNLGYGYTF. The DNA for the CDR3 is TGCAGCGTTAACAACCTAGGCTATGGCTACACCTTC.

The rearrangement joins TRBV24-1 to TRBJ2-1, with a weak D call TRBD1 (5 bases). V was cut by 5 bases and J by 0 bases, with 10 bases left in between. This CDR3 contains 15 residues. In germline, CDR1 is KGHDR, CDR2 SFDVKD. The CDR3 DNA follows: TGTGCCACCAGTGTTGGGGCGGACTCCTACAATGAGCAGTTCTTC. It encodes CATSVGADSYNEQFF.